This TCR beta chain stems from a study of CD8+CD57+ T cells in acquired aplastic anemia. Study overall: Sorting CD4+ and CD8+ cells gave DNA averaging approximately 3 ug.

Trimming stripped 10 bases from V and 4 bases from J, with 17 bases between. The CDR3 contains 14 residues. Per germline, CDR1 ENHRY and CDR2 SYGVKD. A remark on this clonotype: Its antigen is not identified.

General observations from the study: Patients and controls shared under 35 CD8+ CDR3 sequences, which appeared highly expressed in patients and within their immunodominant clones.

Patients sequenced had flow cytometry evidence of CD8+CD57+ cell expansion. The enrolled patients all had severe acquired aplastic anemia. When blood sampling took place, the patients had received no therapy. Genomic DNA templated the TCR beta VDJ and CDR3 profiling. TCRdb redid the calling of the reads with MiXCR, one entry per CDR3 protein. The data contain 250,000 to 350,000 distinct CDR3 sequences, roughly 53% of them singletons. The TCR originated in a human donor with aplastic anemia. The J gene is TRBJ1-5, the V gene TRBV10-3, with D possibly being TRBD1 (5 bases). Source material: sorted CD4+, CD8+, or CD8+CD57+ T cells (not recorded which) from PBMCs. CDR3 sequence reads: CATTDRDPNQPQHF. CDR3 in DNA: TGTGCCACGACGGACCGGGACCCTAATCAGCCCCAGCATTTT.